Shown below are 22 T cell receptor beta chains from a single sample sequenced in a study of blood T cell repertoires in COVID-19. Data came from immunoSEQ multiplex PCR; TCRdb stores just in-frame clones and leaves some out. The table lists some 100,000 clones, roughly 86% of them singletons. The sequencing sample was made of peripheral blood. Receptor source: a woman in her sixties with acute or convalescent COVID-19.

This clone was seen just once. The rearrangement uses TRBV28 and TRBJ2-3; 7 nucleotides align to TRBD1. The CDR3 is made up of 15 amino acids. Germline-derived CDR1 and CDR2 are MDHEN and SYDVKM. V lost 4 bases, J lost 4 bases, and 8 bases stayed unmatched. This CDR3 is CASSSSGGRSDTQYF. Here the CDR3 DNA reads TGTGCCAGCAGTTCCTCAGGGGGTAGGTCAGATACGCAGTATTTT.

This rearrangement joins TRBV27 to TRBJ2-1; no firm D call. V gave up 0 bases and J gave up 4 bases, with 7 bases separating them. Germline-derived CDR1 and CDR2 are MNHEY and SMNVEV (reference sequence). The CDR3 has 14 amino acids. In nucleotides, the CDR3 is TGTGCCAGCAGTTTATCTTCCCCATACAATGAGCAGTTCTTC. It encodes CASSLSSPYNEQFF.

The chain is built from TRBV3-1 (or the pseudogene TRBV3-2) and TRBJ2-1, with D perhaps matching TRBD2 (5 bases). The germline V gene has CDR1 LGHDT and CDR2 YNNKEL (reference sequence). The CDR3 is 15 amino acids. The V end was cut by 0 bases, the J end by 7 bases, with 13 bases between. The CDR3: CASSQESLARNEQFF. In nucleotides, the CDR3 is TGTGCCAGCAGCCAAGAATCCCTAGCAAGGAATGAGCAGTTCTTC.

CDR3 in amino acids: CASSLGGPGGTGELFF. The DNA for the CDR3 is TGCGCCAGCAGCTTGGGGGGCCCGGGGGGAACCGGGGAGCTGTTTTTT. The chain carries TRBV5-1 and TRBJ2-2; 7 nucleotides line up with TRBD2. The CDR3 loop spans 16 amino acids. V was clipped by 0 bases and J by 5 bases; unmatched bases: 7. CDR1 is SGHRS, CDR2 YFSETQ, per germline.

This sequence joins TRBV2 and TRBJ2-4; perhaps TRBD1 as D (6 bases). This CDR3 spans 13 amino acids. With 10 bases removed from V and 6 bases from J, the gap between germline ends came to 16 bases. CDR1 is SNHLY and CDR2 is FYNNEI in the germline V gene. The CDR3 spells CATRGRGLNIQYF. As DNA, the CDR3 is TGTGCCACGAGGGGCAGGGGTTTAAACATTCAGTACTTC.

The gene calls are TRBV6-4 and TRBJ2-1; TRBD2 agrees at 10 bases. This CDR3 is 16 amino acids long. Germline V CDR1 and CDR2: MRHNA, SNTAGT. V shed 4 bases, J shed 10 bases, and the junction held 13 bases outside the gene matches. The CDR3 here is CASSAQLAGGLGEQFF. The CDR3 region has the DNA TGTGCCAGCAGTGCTCAATTAGCGGGAGGACTGGGGGAGCAGTTCTTC.

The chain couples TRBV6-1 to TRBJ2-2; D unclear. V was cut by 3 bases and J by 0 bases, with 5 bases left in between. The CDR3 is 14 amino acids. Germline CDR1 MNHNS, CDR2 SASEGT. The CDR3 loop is CASSEQANTGELFF. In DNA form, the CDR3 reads TGTGCCAGCAGTGAGCAGGCGAACACCGGGGAGCTGTTTTTT.

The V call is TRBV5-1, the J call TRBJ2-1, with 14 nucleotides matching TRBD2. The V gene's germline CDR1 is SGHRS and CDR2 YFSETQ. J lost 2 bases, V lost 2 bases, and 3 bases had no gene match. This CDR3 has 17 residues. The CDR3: CASSFGTSGRTYNEQFF. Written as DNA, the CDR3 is TGCGCCAGCAGCTTCGGGACTAGCGGGAGAACCTACAATGAGCAGTTCTTC. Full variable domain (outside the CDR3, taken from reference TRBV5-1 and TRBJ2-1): KAGVTQTPRYLIKTRGQQVTLSCSPISGHRSVSWYQQTPGQGLQFLFEYFSETQRNKGNFPGRFSGRQFSNSRSEMNVSTLELGDSALYLCASSFGTSGRTYNEQFFGPGTRLTVL.

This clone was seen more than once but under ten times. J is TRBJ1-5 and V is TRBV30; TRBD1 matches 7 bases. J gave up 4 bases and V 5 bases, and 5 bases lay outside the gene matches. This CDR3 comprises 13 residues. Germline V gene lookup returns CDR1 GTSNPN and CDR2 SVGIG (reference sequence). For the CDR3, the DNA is TGTGCCTGGTCTCGGACAGGAAATCAGCCCCAGCATTTT. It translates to CAWSRTGNQPQHF.

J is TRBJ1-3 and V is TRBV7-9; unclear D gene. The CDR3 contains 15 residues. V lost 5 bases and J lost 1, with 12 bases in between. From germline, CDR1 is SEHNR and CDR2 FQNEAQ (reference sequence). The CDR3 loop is CASSPGLVSGNTIYF. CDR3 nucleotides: TGTGCCAGCAGCCCCGGACTGGTATCTGGAAACACCATATATTTT.

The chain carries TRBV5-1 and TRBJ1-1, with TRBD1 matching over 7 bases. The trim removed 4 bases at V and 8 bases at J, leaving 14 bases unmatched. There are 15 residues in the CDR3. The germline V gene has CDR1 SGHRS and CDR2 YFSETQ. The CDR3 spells CASSVQGGRAGEAFF. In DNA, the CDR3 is TGCGCCAGCAGCGTTCAAGGGGGCAGGGCCGGCGAAGCTTTCTTT.

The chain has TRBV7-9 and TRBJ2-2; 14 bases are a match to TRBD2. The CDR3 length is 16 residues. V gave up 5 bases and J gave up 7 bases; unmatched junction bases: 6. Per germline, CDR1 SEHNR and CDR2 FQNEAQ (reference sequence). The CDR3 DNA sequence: TGTGCCAGCAGCCTGGGGACTAGCGGGAGTGGCGGGGAGCTGTTTTTT. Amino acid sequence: CASSLGTSGSGGELFF.

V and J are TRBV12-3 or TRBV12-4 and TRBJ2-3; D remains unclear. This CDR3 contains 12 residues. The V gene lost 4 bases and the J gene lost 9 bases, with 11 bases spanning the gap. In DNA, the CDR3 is TGTGCCAGCAGTTCTTTAGCAACCACGCAGTATTTT. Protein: CASSSLATTQYF.

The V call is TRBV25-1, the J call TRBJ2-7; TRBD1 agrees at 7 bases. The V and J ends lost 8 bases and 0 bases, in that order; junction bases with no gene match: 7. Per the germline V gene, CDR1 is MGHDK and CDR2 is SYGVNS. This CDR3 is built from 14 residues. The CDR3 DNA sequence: TGTGCCAGCGTTGGGACAGACTTCTCCTACGAGCAGTACTTC. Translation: CASVGTDFSYEQYF.

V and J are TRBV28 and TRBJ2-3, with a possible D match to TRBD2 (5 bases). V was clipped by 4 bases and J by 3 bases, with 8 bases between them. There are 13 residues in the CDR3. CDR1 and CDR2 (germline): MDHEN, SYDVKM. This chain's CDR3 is CASSSSRTDTQYF. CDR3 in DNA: TGTGCCAGCAGTTCTAGCAGAACAGATACGCAGTATTTT.

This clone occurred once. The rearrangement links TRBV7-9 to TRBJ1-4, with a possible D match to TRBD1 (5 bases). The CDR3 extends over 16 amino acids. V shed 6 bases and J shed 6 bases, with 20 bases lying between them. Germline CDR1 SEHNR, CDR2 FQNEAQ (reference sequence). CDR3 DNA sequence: TGTGCCAGCAGGCCTAATCAGGGACTTGCCGATGAAAAACTGTTTTTT. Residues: CASRPNQGLADEKLFF.

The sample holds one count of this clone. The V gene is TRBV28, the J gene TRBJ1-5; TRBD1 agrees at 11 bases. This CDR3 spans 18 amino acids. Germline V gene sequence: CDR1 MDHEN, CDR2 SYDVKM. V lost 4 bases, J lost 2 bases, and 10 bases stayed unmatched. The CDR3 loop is CASSSGTGGLVGNQPQHF. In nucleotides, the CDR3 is TGTGCCAGCAGTTCCGGGACAGGGGGACTGGTGGGCAATCAGCCCCAGCATTTT.

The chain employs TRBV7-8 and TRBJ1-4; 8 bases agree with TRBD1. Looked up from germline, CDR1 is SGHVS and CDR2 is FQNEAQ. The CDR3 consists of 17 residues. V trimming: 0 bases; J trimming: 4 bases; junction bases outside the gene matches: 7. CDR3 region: CASSLALGQGVNEKLFF. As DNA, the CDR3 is TGTGCCAGCAGCTTAGCCCTCGGACAGGGCGTTAATGAAAAACTGTTTTTT.

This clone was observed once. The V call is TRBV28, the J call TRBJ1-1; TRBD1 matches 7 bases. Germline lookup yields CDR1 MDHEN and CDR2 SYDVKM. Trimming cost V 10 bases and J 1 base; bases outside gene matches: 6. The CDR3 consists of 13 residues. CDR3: CAILDRANTEAFF. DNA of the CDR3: TGTGCCATCCTTGACAGGGCGAACACTGAAGCTTTCTTT.

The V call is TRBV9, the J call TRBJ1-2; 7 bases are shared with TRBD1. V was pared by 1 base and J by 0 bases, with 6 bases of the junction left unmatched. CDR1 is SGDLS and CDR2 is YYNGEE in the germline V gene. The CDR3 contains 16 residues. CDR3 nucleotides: TGTGCCAGCAGCGTAACCCCGGGACAGCCTAACTATGGCTACACCTTC. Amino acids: CASSVTPGQPNYGYTF.

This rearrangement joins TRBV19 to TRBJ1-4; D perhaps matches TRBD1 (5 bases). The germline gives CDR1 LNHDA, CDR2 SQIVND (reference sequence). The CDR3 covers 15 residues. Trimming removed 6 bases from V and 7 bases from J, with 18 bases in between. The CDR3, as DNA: TGTGCCAGTAGGCGGACGGGGGGTCAGAGTGAAAAACTGTTTTTT. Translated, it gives CASRRTGGQSEKLFF.

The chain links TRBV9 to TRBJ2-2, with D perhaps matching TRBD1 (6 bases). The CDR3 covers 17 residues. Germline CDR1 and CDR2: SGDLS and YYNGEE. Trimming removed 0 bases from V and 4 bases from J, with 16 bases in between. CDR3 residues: CASSVDFMATGTGELFF. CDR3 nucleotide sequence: TGTGCCAGCAGCGTAGATTTTATGGCGACAGGCACCGGGGAGCTGTTTTTT.